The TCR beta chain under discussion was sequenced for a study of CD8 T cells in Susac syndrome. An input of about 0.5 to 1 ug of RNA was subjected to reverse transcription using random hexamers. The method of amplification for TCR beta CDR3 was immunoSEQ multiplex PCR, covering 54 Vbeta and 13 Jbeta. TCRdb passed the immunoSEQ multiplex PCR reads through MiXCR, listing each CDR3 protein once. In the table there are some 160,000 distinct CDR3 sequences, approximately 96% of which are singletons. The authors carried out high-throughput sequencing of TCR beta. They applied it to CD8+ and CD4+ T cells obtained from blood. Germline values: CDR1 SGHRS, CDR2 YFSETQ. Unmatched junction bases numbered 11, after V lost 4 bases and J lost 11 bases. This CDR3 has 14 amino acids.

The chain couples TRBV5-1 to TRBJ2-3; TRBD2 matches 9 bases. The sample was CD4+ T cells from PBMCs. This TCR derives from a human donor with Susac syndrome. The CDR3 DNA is TGCGCCAGCAGCCTGGGACTAGCAAACGCCGTGCAGTATTTT. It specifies CASSLGLANAVQYF.